A single sample gave rise to the 24 T cell receptor beta chains below, sequenced in a study of long-term antiretroviral therapy in people with HIV. With survey level as its setting, the immunoSEQ assay was v3.0. Sequencing used immunoSEQ multiplex PCR; TCRdb keeps in-frame clones, though not all of them. The table shows roughly 16,000 clones, with approximately 80% occurring only once. The specimen was unsorted PBMCs, collected 0.3 years before starting antiretroviral therapy. The receptors derive from a man in his forties or fifties with HIV.

The chain employs TRBV11-2 and TRBJ2-2, with 10 bases aligning to TRBD1. CDR1 SGHAT and CDR2 FQNNGV come from the germline V gene. The CDR3 is made up of 18 amino acids. The trim removed 4 bases at V and 7 bases at J, leaving 15 bases unmatched. CDR3 amino acids: CASSSPGRTGGIDGELFF. The CDR3, as DNA: TGTGCCAGCAGCTCCCCGGGAAGGACAGGGGGAATTGACGGGGAGCTGTTTTTT.

The chain has TRBV7-8 and TRBJ2-6; unclear D gene. CDR3 length: 16 amino acids. The V end was cut by 1 base, the J end by 0 bases, with 7 bases between. CDR1 is SGHVS, CDR2 FQNEAQ, per germline. CDR3 protein: CASSLGQYSGANVLTF. Here the CDR3 DNA reads TGTGCCAGCAGCTTAGGGCAGTACTCTGGGGCCAACGTCCTGACTTTC.

CDR3: CSVVLGLTGELFF. As DNA, the CDR3 is TGCAGCGTTGTATTAGGGCTCACCGGGGAGCTGTTTTTT. J is TRBJ2-2 and V is TRBV29-1, with D hard to call. The V end lost 4 bases, the J end lost 4 bases, and 10 bases lay between the germline ends. Per germline, CDR1 SQVTM and CDR2 ANQGSEA. The CDR3 has 13 residues.

The DNA for the CDR3 is TGCGCCAGCAGCTATACAGGGGGGTACCAAGAGACCCAGTACTTC. Amino acid sequence: CASSYTGGYQETQYF. The chain has TRBV5-1 and TRBJ2-5, with 8 bases aligning to TRBD1. The CDR3 runs to 15 residues. The J segment lost 0 bases and the V segment lost 3 bases, leaving 4 bases of the junction unmatched. Germline V lookup: CDR1 SGHRS, CDR2 YFSETQ.

This chain uses TRBV27 with TRBJ2-5, with D unresolved. This CDR3 has 14 residues. Deletions cut 3 bases from V and 5 bases from J, with 13 bases between. CDR1 MNHEY and CDR2 SMNVEV come from the germline V gene (reference sequence). The CDR3 coding sequence is TGTGCCAGCAGTTTGTCTGGCCGTCCGGAGACCCAGTACTTC. Translation gives CASSLSGRPETQYF.

This clone was recorded a few times. In nucleotides, the CDR3 is TGTGCCAGCAGCCCCCCTAGCGGGACCGACTACGAGCAGTACTTC. Residues: CASSPPSGTDYEQYF. The chain carries TRBV11-3 and TRBJ2-7; 9 nucleotides match TRBD2. The CDR3 covers 15 residues. Looked up from germline, CDR1 is SGHNT and CDR2 is YENEEA. V trimming: 5 bases; J trimming: 3 bases; junction bases outside the gene matches: 8.

By its share, this clone is medium-sized. The rearrangement joins TRBV6-5 to TRBJ1-3; D not resolved. CDR1 is MNHEY and CDR2 is SVGAGI in the germline V gene. CDR3 length: 15 amino acids. V was trimmed by 4 bases and J by 3 bases, leaving 13 bases between them. CDR3 nucleotide sequence: TGTGCCAGCAGTTCCCCTCCGATCGGTGGAAACACCATATATTTT. Translation: CASSSPPIGGNTIYF.

V is TRBV7-9 and J is TRBJ2-5, with D tentatively TRBD1 or TRBD2 (5 bases each). This CDR3 is built from 15 residues. V was pared by 5 bases and J by 1 base, with 14 bases between. CDR1 and CDR2 (germline): SEHNR, FQNEAQ (reference sequence). CDR3 nucleotide sequence: TGTGCCAGCAGCCCGTACGGGACCCTCCAAGAGACCCAGTACTTC. It is translated as CASSPYGTLQETQYF.

The V call is TRBV18, the J call TRBJ2-7; D unclear. The V gene lost 2 bases and the J gene lost 1 base, with 6 bases spanning the gap. The length of the CDR3 is 13 residues. Germline CDR1 KGHSH, CDR2 LQKENI. This CDR3 is CASSPASSYEQYF. CDR3 DNA sequence: TGTGCCAGCTCACCAGCCAGTTCCTACGAGCAGTACTTC.

The table lists this clone with a few counts. The chain joins TRBV5-6 to TRBJ1-4; D might be TRBD1 (6 bases). The CDR3 consists of 15 residues. Germline V gene lookup returns CDR1 SGHDT and CDR2 YYEEEE. The V gene lost 2 bases and the J gene lost 4 bases, with 12 bases spanning the gap. The CDR3 protein is CASSFQGWGNEKLFF. CDR3 nucleotide sequence: TGTGCCAGCAGCTTCCAGGGGTGGGGTAATGAAAAACTGTTTTTT.

V usage is TRBV2 and J usage is TRBJ2-5, with 11 bases that match TRBD2. This CDR3 is 17 amino acids long. The V gene's germline CDR1 is SNHLY and CDR2 FYNNEI. V dropped 2 bases and J dropped 4; count of bases not matched to a gene: 9. The CDR3 reads CASSEMWLAGGTETQYF. CDR3 bases: TGTGCCAGCAGTGAAATGTGGCTAGCGGGGGGTACAGAGACCCAGTACTTC.

The chain carries TRBV9 and TRBJ1-1, with no clear D. CDR1 is SGDLS and CDR2 is YYNGEE in the germline V gene. CDR3 length: 13 residues. V was cut by 4 bases and J by 1 base, with 8 bases left in between. In DNA form, the CDR3 reads TGTGCCAGCAGCTATGCAGGGAACACTGAAGCTTTCTTT. This codes for CASSYAGNTEAFF. The entire variable domain, with the rest obtained from reference TRBV9 and TRBJ1-1, is as follows: DSGVTQTPKHLITATGQRVTLRCSPRSGDLSVYWYQQSLDQGLQFLIQYYNGEERAKGNILERFSAQQFPDLHSELNLSSLELGDSALYFCASSYAGNTEAFFGQGTRLTVV.

This chain joins TRBV5-1 and TRBJ1-1; 11 nucleotides align to TRBD1. The CDR3 spans 17 residues. Trimming removed 0 bases from V and 0 bases from J; junction bases left unmatched: 4. The germline V gene encodes CDR1 SGHRS and CDR2 YFSETQ. The CDR3 is CASSLVGQGALNTEAFF. CDR3 coding DNA: TGCGCCAGCAGCTTGGTCGGACAGGGGGCCTTGAACACTGAAGCTTTCTTT.

This chain connects TRBV7-9 to TRBJ2-7; 10 bases line up with TRBD2. V trimming: 5 bases; J trimming: 5 bases; junction bases outside the gene matches: 15. Germline lookup yields CDR1 SEHNR and CDR2 FQNEAQ (reference sequence). CDR3 length: 17 residues. The CDR3 DNA is TGTGCCAGCAGCCTCCTTCTAGCGGGAGTAATCTGGAACGAGCAGTACTTC. It codes for CASSLLLAGVIWNEQYF.

V and J are TRBV10-3 and TRBJ2-3; possibly TRBD1 for D (6 bases). Germline V gene data show CDR1 as ENHRY and CDR2 as SYGVKD. This CDR3 has 19 residues. Trimming took off 2 bases at V and 1 base at J, with 22 bases between the two ends. The CDR3 sequence: CAISERRGPNRVRTDTQYF. CDR3 DNA sequence: TGTGCCATCAGTGAGCGTCGGGGCCCTAACAGGGTCCGCACAGATACGCAGTATTTT.

The gene calls are TRBV7-8 and TRBJ2-1; tentatively, D is TRBD1 or TRBD2 (6 bases each). Germline CDR1 SGHVS, CDR2 FQNEAQ. This CDR3 spans 16 amino acids. Between the trimmed V and J ends, which lost 4 bases and 3 bases, there was a span of 16 bases. Here the CDR3 reads CASSSLGRGGYNEQFF. Here the CDR3 DNA reads TGTGCCAGCAGCTCCCTGGGCAGGGGAGGCTACAATGAGCAGTTCTTC.

The rearrangement uses TRBV28 and TRBJ1-5; perhaps TRBD1 as D (5 bases). This CDR3 comprises 15 residues. Germline V gene data show CDR1 as MDHEN and CDR2 as SYDVKM. V was pared by 8 bases and J by 5 bases, with 19 bases between. CDR3 bases: TGTGCCAGCCTCGGGGCATCCGACCGGTATCAGCCCCAGCATTTT. Protein product: CASLGASDRYQPQHF.

This chain links TRBV25-1 with TRBJ2-6, with D possibly being TRBD1 or TRBD2 (5 bases each). Germline assignment: CDR1 MGHDK and CDR2 SYGVNS. Trimming cost V 9 bases and J 0 bases, with 12 bases left between them. The length of the CDR3 is 15 residues. CDR3 loop: CASRDRDSGANVLTF. CDR3 nucleotides: TGTGCCAGTCGGGACCGCGACTCTGGGGCCAACGTCCTGACTTTC.

In regard to this clone: Other DNA sequences from this sample encode an identical CDR3 as well. The rearrangement uses TRBV18 and TRBJ1-2; perhaps TRBD1 as D (5 bases). Trimming cost V 0 bases and J 7 bases, with 18 bases left between them. Per the germline V gene, CDR1 is KGHSH and CDR2 is LQKENI. The CDR3 has 16 amino acids. The CDR3 nucleotides read TGTGCCAGCTCACCACCGGGACGTCTGGTAGAAGGTGGCTACACCTTC. Translating it yields CASSPPGRLVEGGYTF.

V is TRBV21-1 and J is TRBJ2-7; the D call in the table, TRBD2, was not verified against the DNA. TRBV21-1 is a pseudogene segment. The CDR3 runs 15 residues. CDR3 sequence reads: CASSTLAGETYEQYF. The CDR3 DNA is TGTGCCAGCAGCACTCTAGCGGGAGAGACCTACGAGCAGTACTTC.

The DNA of the CDR3 is TGTGCCAGCTCACCGACAGGGGACGGGGAAAAACTGTTTTTT. It is translated as CASSPTGDGEKLFF. The chain is built from TRBV18 and TRBJ1-4; 8 bases align to TRBD1. Germline CDR1 and CDR2: KGHSH and LQKENI. This CDR3 comprises 14 residues. Trimming removed 3 bases from V and 8 bases from J; junction bases left unmatched: 5.

The chain links TRBV14 to TRBJ2-2, with a weak D call TRBD2 (6 bases). The germline V gene encodes CDR1 SGHDN and CDR2 FVKESK. The CDR3 is 17 amino acids. Deletions cut 3 bases from V and 3 bases from J, with 17 bases between. CDR3 sequence (DNA): TGTGCCAGCAGCCAGTTTTTCACTAGCTCGGACACCGGGGAGCTGTTTTTT. It encodes CASSQFFTSSDTGELFF.

The chain carries TRBV4-3 and TRBJ2-7; 9 bases align to TRBD2. The CDR3 extends over 16 amino acids. The V gene's germline CDR1 is LGHNA and CDR2 YSLEER. Germline trimming cut 0 bases from V and 3 bases from J; bases unmatched to any gene: 6. The CDR3 coding sequence is TGCGCCAGCAGCCAAGATGGGCCTAGCGGGATCTACGAGCAGTACTTC. Its protein is CASSQDGPSGIYEQYF.

The chain joins TRBV19 to TRBJ2-3; TRBD2 is a possible D gene (5 bases). The V end was cut by 11 bases, the J end by 0 bases, with 9 bases between. Looked up from germline, CDR1 is LNHDA and CDR2 is SQIVND (reference sequence). This CDR3 is built from 12 residues. The CDR3 DNA sequence: TGTGCCGTAAGGACTAGCACAGATACGCAGTATTTT. The encoded protein is CAVRTSTDTQYF.